Listed below are T cell receptor beta chains from one sample, sequenced in a study of T cell changes during pregnancy in multiple sclerosis. Some clones are missing from TCRdb's copy, which holds only in-frame ones; the method was immunoSEQ multiplex PCR. This table has tens of thousands of clones, almost 90% appearing once. The specimen comprised peripheral blood, sampled after pregnancy. The receptor set was obtained from a female donor in good health, enrolled as a control in a pregnancy study. CDR3s include the opening cysteine and the closing phenylalanine or tryptophan. The D gene is left open where the match is weak. Rows give clone size only sometimes, using once, few, many, or a class for an expanded clone.

D gene,V gene,J gene,clone size,CDR3 DNA,CDR3 protein
.,TRBV12-5,TRBJ1-3,.,TGTGCTAGTGGTTTAGAGGGCATCTCTGGAAACACCATATATTTT,CASGLEGISGNTIYF
TRBD2,TRBV7-9,TRBJ2-7,.,TGTGCCAGCAGCGCCGGACTAGCGGGAGCCTACGAGCAGTACTTC,CASSAGLAGAYEQYF
.,TRBV21-1,TRBJ1-2,.,TGTGCCAGCAGCAGACAGGGGTACGGCTACACCTTC,CASSRQGYGYTF
TRBD1,TRBV5-1,TRBJ2-7,.,TGCGCCAGCAGCTTGGGAACAGGGGTACGCTACGAGCAGTACTTC,CASSLGTGVRYEQYF
TRBD1,TRBV18,TRBJ1-2,.,TGTGCCAGCTCACTTTCCGGACAGGGATCAATTAACTATGGCTACACCTTC,CASSLSGQGSINYGYTF
.,TRBV2,TRBJ1-2,.,TGTGCCAGCAGTGACGAACCTATGGGCTACACCTTC,CASSDEPMGYTF
.,TRBV11-3,TRBJ1-4,few,TGTGCCAGCAGCTATGGGGGCGTATCTAATGAAAAACTGTTTTTT,CASSYGGVSNEKLFF
.,TRBV5-6,TRBJ2-5,.,TGTGCCAGCAGCCCACCTACAGTTGTCCAAGAGACCCAGTACTTC,CASSPPTVVQETQYF
TRBD1,TRBV30,TRBJ1-1,.,TGTGCCTGGAGTGTAGGACAGGGCGACACTGAAGCTTTCTTT,CAWSVGQGDTEAFF
.,TRBV10-3,TRBJ1-4,.,TGTGCCACAAACACGGACAGAAGCACTAATGAAAAACTGTTTTTT,CATNTDRSTNEKLFF
TRBD1,TRBV27,TRBJ2-7,.,TGTGCCAGCAGGAACAGGGGCACCCCCTACGAGCAGTACTTC,CASRNRGTPYEQYF
.,TRBV7-9,TRBJ1-2,once,TGTGCCAGCAGCTTAGCGCTCGGGAGACATGGCTACACCTTC,CASSLALGRHGYTF
TRBD1,TRBV2,TRBJ1-2,.,TGTGCCAGCAGTGAACCGGGACAGGGGGCTCAGGGCTATGGCTACACCTTC,CASSEPGQGAQGYGYTF
.,TRBV2,TRBJ1-2,.,TGTGCCACGACCCCCGAGGGGGAAGGCTACACCTTC,CATTPEGEGYTF
TRBD1,TRBV5-1,TRBJ1-6,once,TGCGCCAGCAGCAACGGACAGGGCGGTTCACCCCTCCACTTT,CASSNGQGGSPLHF
.,TRBV18,TRBJ2-3,.,TGTGCCAGCTCACCTTTAGACTTAACAGATACGCAGTATTTT,CASSPLDLTDTQYF
TRBD2,TRBV4-2,TRBJ2-7,.,TGTGCCAGCAGCCAAGATGAGCGGGAGGGGTCCTACGAGCAGTACTTC,CASSQDEREGSYEQYF
.,TRBV2,TRBJ1-2,.,TGTGCCAGCAGTGACAACAGCTTCTATGGCTACACCTTC,CASSDNSFYGYTF
TRBD2,TRBV7-9,TRBJ2-7,.,TGTGCCAGCAGCTTACTAGCGGGAGTCACCTACGAGCAGTACTTC,CASSLLAGVTYEQYF
TRBD1,TRBV19,TRBJ1-2,once,TGTGCCAGTTCGGCCGGGACAGGGAACCATGGCTACACCTTC,CASSAGTGNHGYTF
.,TRBV28,TRBJ1-2,.,TGTGCCAGCAGTTTCCCGACGGGCAGGGGCTATGGCTACACCTTC,CASSFPTGRGYGYTF
TRBD2,TRBV5-1,TRBJ2-3,once,TGCGCCAGCAGCTTGGATACTAGCGGAACCACAGATACGCAGTATTTT,CASSLDTSGTTDTQYF
TRBD2,TRBV6-4,TRBJ2-1,medium-sized,TGTGCCAGCAGTGCGGCTAGCGGGAGATACAATGAGCAGTTCTTC,CASSAASGRYNEQFF
TRBD1,TRBV13,TRBJ1-4,.,TGTGCCAGCAGCTTGACAGGGGAGGAAAAACTGTTTTTT,CASSLTGEEKLFF
.,TRBV7-9,TRBJ1-2,.,TGTGCCAGCAGCTTAGAACAGGGTGGTTCGGGTGGCTACACCTTC,CASSLEQGGSGGYTF
.,TRBV29-1,TRBJ1-1,once,TGCAGCGTTGCCTTTCAGGAGAACACTGAAGCTTTCTTT,CSVAFQENTEAFF